One T cell receptor (beta chain) is described in this entry. In the authors' methods: The authors estimated nucleated cell counts from reference gene primer amplification. TCRdb's table, derived via immunoSEQ multiplex PCR, lists solely in-frame clones and lacks some. That table supplies the V and J calls and clone size; D and trimming were determined from the DNA. The data hold 70,000 or so clones, with about 89% observed a single time. The data derive from a study of blood T cell repertoires in COVID-19. At the level of the study: Sites in the United States, Italy and Spain provided acute and convalescent COVID-19 samples. In each case, the material was cDNA or gDNA derived from T cells, B-cell-depleted T cells, or PBMCs.

V gave up 7 bases and J gave up 4 bases; unmatched junction bases: 3. The CDR3 has 13 residues. Germline CDR1 and CDR2: SQVTM and ANQGSEA. This clonotype originated in a man in his 60s with acute or convalescent COVID-19. This chain links TRBV29-1 with TRBJ2-3; 12 bases map to TRBD2. Specimen: peripheral blood. The CDR3 DNA sequence: TGCAGCGGACTAGCGGGAGCCCCAGATACGCAGTATTTT. Residues: CSGLAGAPDTQYF.